Sequencing of this T cell receptor (beta chain) was carried out in a study of graft-versus-host responses after intestinal transplantation. CDR1 and CDR2 (germline): SQVTM, ANQGSEA. The CDR3 is made up of 14 amino acids. The ends lost 3 bases at V and 5 bases at J; junction bases unmatched: 7. Study results and caveats: Within allografts, high graft-versus-host to host-versus-graft clonal ratios were seen among patients with graft-donor T cell macrochimerism.

Only in-frame clones appear in the TCRdb table, and some are missing; sequencing was by immunoSEQ multiplex PCR. The table lists roughly 93,000 clones, 85% to 95% of them singletons. On this clone: Its antigen remains unknown.

Sequencing used unstimulated CD8+ T cells sorted from spleen or lymph node cells, obtained before transplant. This receptor was taken from a human donor who was the organ donor for an intestinal transplant. The V gene is TRBV29-1, the J gene TRBJ1-5; 7 bases fit TRBD1. The CDR3 here is CSVDTGDWDQPQHF. CDR3 DNA sequence: TGCAGCGTTGATACAGGGGATTGGGATCAGCCCCAGCATTTT.